The 30 T cell receptor beta chains given below trace back to one sample, sequenced in a study of vaccination and CD4 T cells after COVID-19. Their recognized antigens are unknown. As to treatment: roughly 11-day PBMC culture with coronavirus spike peptide pools or control peptides (ViraFEST assay). One should note that the unexposed donor's CD4+ T cells were collected before the COVID-19 pandemic (2011-2018). Oncomine TCR Beta short-read sequencing was applied to DNA from cultured CD4+ T cells. TCRdb re-called the PCR reads with MiXCR, one entry per CDR3 protein. The repertoire consists of about 7,400 distinct CDR3 sequences, with 35% to 40% occurring once and the leading ten covering roughly 16%. Source material: CD4+ T cells from blood, cultured in vitro. Receptor source: a human donor in good health.

V usage is TRBV30 and J usage is TRBJ1-1, with unresolved D. The CDR3 sequence is 13 residues long. Trimming removed 2 bases from V and 1 base from J, with 8 bases in between. CDR1 and CDR2 from the germline V gene are GTSNPN and SVGIG (reference sequence). This CDR3 reads CAWSWVENTEAFF. CDR3 sequence (DNA): TGTGCCTGGAGTTGGGTGGAGAACACTGAAGCTTTCTTT.

This clonotype was found a few times. This chain uses TRBV20-1 with TRBJ2-1; D possibly corresponds to TRBD1 (7 bases). The V end lost 1 base, the J end lost 6 bases, and 13 bases lay between the germline ends. The CDR3 is made up of 14 amino acids. Germline loops: CDR1 DFQATT, CDR2 SNEGSKA (reference sequence). The CDR3 DNA follows: TGCAGTGCTAGAGGCACCAGGGGGGTCAATGAGCAGTTCTTC. Its translation is CSARGTRGVNEQFF.

In its sample, this clonotype was seen a few times. In DNA, the CDR3 is TGTGCCAGCAGCCGTGGGGACGGCGGCTACACCTTC. Translated: CASSRGDGGYTF. This chain connects TRBV7-9 to TRBJ1-2, with a possible D match to TRBD1 (5 bases). Germline loops: CDR1 SEHNR, CDR2 FQNEAQ (reference sequence). V was clipped by 5 bases and J by 8 bases, with 12 bases between them. The CDR3 has 12 residues.

This clonotype was seen more than once but under ten times. V is TRBV11-2 and J is TRBJ1-6; 10 bases are a match to TRBD1. V gave up 5 bases and J gave up 11 bases; unmatched junction bases: 6. Germline V gene data show CDR1 as SGHAT and CDR2 as FQNNGV. The CDR3 runs 14 residues. This chain's CDR3 is CASSRDRGRTPLHF. The CDR3 DNA follows: TGTGCCAGCAGCCGGGACAGGGGCAGAACACCCCTCCACTTT. Using reference TRBV11-2 and TRBJ1-6 for the parts outside the CDR3, the full variable domain is EAGVAQSPRYKIIEKRQSVAFWCNPISGHATLYWYQQILGQGPKLLIQFQNNGVVDDSQLPKDRFSAERLKGVDSTLKIQPAKLEDSAVYLCASSRDRGRTPLHFGNGTRLTVT.

This clonotype has a handful of counts. V gene TRBV7-9 combines with J gene TRBJ2-1; 8 positions agree with TRBD1. Trimming took 6 bases from V and 7 from J; bases not matched to a gene: 8. This CDR3 region has 14 residues. Looked up from germline, CDR1 is SEHNR and CDR2 is FQNEAQ (reference sequence). The CDR3 protein is CASSHRQGRNEQFF. CDR3 nucleotide sequence: TGTGCCAGCAGTCACCGACAGGGGCGGAATGAGCAGTTCTTC.

The V and J genes are TRBV7-7 and TRBJ1-1; D remains unclear. Germline assignment: CDR1 SSHAT and CDR2 FNYEAQ (reference sequence). CDR3 length: 13 amino acids. The V end lost 2 bases, the J end lost 0 bases, and 4 bases lay between the germline ends. The CDR3 region has the DNA TGTGCCAGCAGCTTATCTCTGAACACTGAAGCTTTCTTT. Its translation is CASSLSLNTEAFF.

The chain links TRBV28 to TRBJ2-1; 7 bases agree with TRBD2. CDR1 is MDHEN and CDR2 is SYDVKM in the germline V gene. There are 16 residues in the CDR3. V dropped 5 bases and J dropped 12; count of bases not matched to a gene: 19. The CDR3 is CASSTHYGGRGWGQFF. DNA for the CDR3: TGTGCCAGCAGTACCCACTACGGGGGGAGAGGGTGGGGGCAGTTCTTC.

This sequence joins TRBV6-1 and TRBJ1-2; D is undetermined. The CDR3 runs 15 residues. Germline CDR1 and CDR2: MNHNS and SASEGT. V was clipped by 1 base and J by 0 bases, with 9 bases between them. CDR3 nucleotide sequence: TGTGCCAGCAGTGAAGTACTGAGGGCTAACTATGGCTACACCTTC. Encoded protein: CASSEVLRANYGYTF.

This clonotype has just one count. This rearrangement joins TRBV7-2 to TRBJ1-1; no definite D call. Germline V lookup: CDR1 SGHTA, CDR2 FQGNSA. The CDR3 runs to 11 residues. V was pared by 3 bases and J by 1 base, with 0 bases between. The CDR3 bases are TGTGCCAGCAGCTTGAACACTGAAGCTTTCTTT. This sequence encodes CASSLNTEAFF.

The chain links TRBV12-3 or TRBV12-4 to TRBJ2-2, with D possibly being TRBD2 (5 bases). Trimming removed 5 bases from V and 7 bases from J, with 14 bases in between. This CDR3 comprises 14 residues. The CDR3 region is CASSPGIGGGELFF. The CDR3 DNA reads TGTGCCAGCAGTCCCGGGATAGGAGGCGGGGAGCTGTTTTTT.

V is TRBV6-1 and J is TRBJ2-2, with 12 bases matching TRBD2. The germline V gene encodes CDR1 MNHNS and CDR2 SASEGT. V was clipped by 6 bases and J by 3 bases; unmatched bases: 5. This CDR3 has 16 residues. The CDR3 sequence is CASSLLAGGDTGELFF. In DNA form, the CDR3 reads TGTGCCAGCAGCCTACTAGCGGGAGGAGACACCGGGGAGCTGTTTTTT.

This sequence joins TRBV7-6 and TRBJ2-3, with 12 positions matching TRBD2. The CDR3 extends over 16 amino acids. Germline V CDR1 and CDR2: SGHVS, FNYEAQ. Trimming removed 5 bases from V and 4 bases from J; junction bases left unmatched: 7. CDR3 loop: CASSVTSGSPPDTQYF. The CDR3 DNA reads TGTGCCAGCAGCGTGACTAGCGGGAGCCCCCCAGATACGCAGTATTTT.

In its sample, this clonotype was seen a few times. The V call is TRBV6-1, the J call TRBJ2-7, with TRBD2 matching over 14 bases. The CDR3 runs 12 residues. J gave up 12 bases and V 4 bases, and 2 bases lay outside the gene matches. The V gene's germline CDR1 is MNHNS and CDR2 SASEGT. The CDR3 here is CASSGGLAGVYF. The CDR3 nucleotides are TGTGCCAGCAGTGGGGGACTAGCGGGAGTGTACTTC.

This clonotype was seen only a few times. The chain combines TRBV20-1 with TRBJ1-5, with 8 bases lining up with TRBD1. J was trimmed by 7 bases and V by 6 bases; bases with no gene match: 8. The CDR3 runs to 13 residues. Germline V gives CDR1 DFQATT, CDR2 SNEGSKA (reference sequence). In DNA form, the CDR3 reads TGCAGTGCCCAGACAGGGGATTACCAGCCCCAGCATTTT. It encodes CSAQTGDYQPQHF.

The rearrangement uses TRBV12-3 or TRBV12-4 and TRBJ2-7, with D hard to call. This CDR3 is built from 13 residues. Trimming removed 1 base from V and 2 bases from J, with 6 bases in between. CDR3: CASSLVSAYEQYF. In nucleotides, the CDR3 is TGTGCCAGCAGTTTAGTGTCGGCCTACGAGCAGTACTTC.

This clonotype was recorded once. The V call is TRBV2, the J call TRBJ2-5; D is unclear. With 7 bases removed from V and 0 bases from J, the gap between germline ends came to 6 bases. CDR1 SNHLY and CDR2 FYNNEI come from the germline V gene. CDR3 length: 12 residues. The CDR3 DNA is TGTGCCAGCAAATTGGACCAAGAGACCCAGTACTTC. It encodes CASKLDQETQYF.

V gene TRBV25-1 combines with J gene TRBJ1-4, with TRBD1 matching 7 bases. The CDR3 length is 13 residues. V lost 4 bases to trimming and J lost 7 bases; unmatched junction nucleotides: 3. Germline V lookup: CDR1 MGHDK, CDR2 SYGVNS. The CDR3 nucleotides are TGTGCCAGCAGTGGTACAGGGGTTGAAAAACTGTTTTTT. Protein: CASSGTGVEKLFF.

The table lists this clonotype with a few counts. The gene calls are TRBV5-1 and TRBJ2-7; 11 nucleotides match TRBD2. CDR1 SGHRS and CDR2 YFSETQ come from the germline V gene. The CDR3 has 15 residues. The V segment lost 4 bases and the J segment 7 bases; nucleotides outside the gene matches: 10. The CDR3 loop reads CASSRTTSGAGEQYF. The CDR3 DNA reads as TGCGCCAGCAGCCGAACGACTAGCGGGGCAGGGGAGCAGTACTTC.

Written as DNA, the CDR3 is TGCAGTGCTAGAAAATTTCGAGCGGGGGGGCCGACAGATACGCAGTATTTT. This gives the protein CSARKFRAGGPTDTQYF. The V and J genes are TRBV20-1 and TRBJ2-3; TRBD2 matches 10 bases. V lost 2 bases and J lost 3; bases outside the gene matches: 11. This CDR3 comprises 17 residues. Germline V CDR1 and CDR2: DFQATT, SNEGSKA (reference sequence).

The chain carries TRBV7-2 and TRBJ1-1; tentatively, D is TRBD1 (5 bases). This CDR3 comprises 15 residues. V was trimmed by 2 bases and J by 4 bases, leaving 14 bases between them. Germline V lookup: CDR1 SGHTA, CDR2 FQGNSA. CDR3 in DNA: TGTGCCAGCAGCTTATGGGTGGGGGTAAGCACTGAAGCTTTCTTT. This translates into CASSLWVGVSTEAFF.

CDR3 DNA: TGTGCCAGCAGCTTAGCCGGGACAGGGGTGTATGAGCAGTTCTTC. Translated: CASSLAGTGVYEQFF. This chain connects TRBV11-3 to TRBJ2-1; the match to TRBD1 covers 10 bases. Germline trimming cut 1 base from V and 8 bases from J; bases unmatched to any gene: 5. CDR1 SGHNT and CDR2 YENEEA come from the germline V gene. The CDR3 has 15 amino acids.

The chain employs TRBV6-5 and TRBJ1-6; D ambiguous. The CDR3 covers 15 residues. V was trimmed by 0 bases and J by 10 bases, leaving 13 bases between them. Germline lookup yields CDR1 MNHEY and CDR2 SVGAGI. CDR3 sequence reads: CASSYSDGDVSPLHF. The CDR3 region has the DNA TGTGCCAGCAGTTACTCGGACGGAGATGTATCACCCCTCCACTTT.

V and J are TRBV20-1 and TRBJ1-2; D unclear. CDR1 is DFQATT, CDR2 SNEGSKA, per germline (reference sequence). V gave up 3 bases and J gave up 10 bases, with 18 bases separating them. The CDR3 totals 13 residues. As DNA, the CDR3 is TGCAGTGCTAGGGTCGACGTCACTTTCCACTACACCTTC. Its translation: CSARVDVTFHYTF.

This sequence joins TRBV7-2 and TRBJ2-3; D is uncertain. The CDR3 is 14 amino acids. V was shortened by 5 bases and J by 4 bases, with 13 bases between the two germline ends. Germline assignment: CDR1 SGHTA and CDR2 FQGNSA. The CDR3 DNA reads TGTGCCAGCAGCGTAGGAGCTTTGGCAGATACGCAGTATTTT. Translating it yields CASSVGALADTQYF.

This clonotype appeared a few times. The chain combines TRBV20-1 with TRBJ2-2; 9 nucleotides line up with TRBD2. V dropped 8 bases and J dropped 3; count of bases not matched to a gene: 13. Germline V gives CDR1 DFQATT, CDR2 SNEGSKA (reference sequence). CDR3 length equals 16 residues. This chain's CDR3 is CSTRPRGLAHTGELFF. The CDR3 DNA reads TGCAGTACCCGGCCCCGCGGACTAGCGCACACCGGGGAGCTGTTTTTT.

This clonotype has only a few counts. This chain links TRBV25-1 with TRBJ1-2; D is ambiguous. The germline V and J ends were trimmed by 2 bases and 6 bases, with 10 bases remaining between them. CDR3 length: 13 amino acids. CDR1 is MGHDK and CDR2 is SYGVNS in the germline V gene. The CDR3 is CASSEPAAHGYTF. As DNA, the CDR3 is TGTGCCAGCAGTGAACCCGCCGCCCATGGCTACACCTTC.

The J gene is TRBJ1-1, the V gene TRBV20-1; D gene uncertain. The CDR3 consists of 16 residues. V was shortened by 1 base and J by 4 bases, with 19 bases between the two germline ends. The germline V gene encodes CDR1 DFQATT and CDR2 SNEGSKA (reference sequence). This CDR3 is CSARGGGSLRGTEAFF. The CDR3 DNA sequence: TGCAGTGCTAGAGGGGGTGGGTCCCTACGGGGCACTGAAGCTTTCTTT.

The gene calls are TRBV28 and TRBJ1-3; D perhaps matches TRBD1 (5 bases). CDR1 is MDHEN, CDR2 SYDVKM, per germline. The germline V and J ends were trimmed by 6 bases and 0 bases, with 12 bases remaining between them. CDR3 size: 15 residues. The DNA for the CDR3 is TGTGCCAGCAGCAAAGACAGAGACTCTGGAAACACCATATATTTT. It encodes CASSKDRDSGNTIYF.

J is TRBJ1-3 and V is TRBV7-2; D gene unclear. The CDR3 runs 14 residues. CDR1 and CDR2 from the germline V gene are SGHTA and FQGNSA. Trimming took off 3 bases at V and 0 bases at J, with 6 bases between the two ends. The CDR3: CASSLLRSGNTIYF. The CDR3 nucleotides read TGTGCCAGCAGCTTGCTCCGCTCTGGAAACACCATATATTTT.

This clonotype was found a few times. The chain recombines TRBV20-1 with TRBJ1-2, with no clear D. Looked up from germline, CDR1 is DFQATT and CDR2 is SNEGSKA (reference sequence). This CDR3 is 11 amino acids long. The germline V and J ends were trimmed by 4 bases and 8 bases, with 11 bases remaining between them. The CDR3 loop is CSANLGPGYTF. CDR3 DNA: TGCAGTGCTAATCTAGGTCCGGGCTACACCTTC.